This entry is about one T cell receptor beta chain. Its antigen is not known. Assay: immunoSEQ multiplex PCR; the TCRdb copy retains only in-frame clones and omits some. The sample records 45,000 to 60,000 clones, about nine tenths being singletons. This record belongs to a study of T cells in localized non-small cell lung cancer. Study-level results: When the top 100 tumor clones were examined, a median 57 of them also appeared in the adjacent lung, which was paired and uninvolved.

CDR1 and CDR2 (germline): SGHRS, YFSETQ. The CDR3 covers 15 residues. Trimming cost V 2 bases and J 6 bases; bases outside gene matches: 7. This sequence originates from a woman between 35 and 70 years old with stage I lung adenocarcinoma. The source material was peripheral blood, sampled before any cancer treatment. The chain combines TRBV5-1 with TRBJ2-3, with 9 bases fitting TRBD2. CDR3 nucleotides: TGCGCCAGCAGCTTTTCTCGCGGGGGGGCGGATACGCAGTATTTT. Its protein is CASSFSRGGADTQYF. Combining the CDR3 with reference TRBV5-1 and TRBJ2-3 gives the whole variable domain KAGVTQTPRYLIKTRGQQVTLSCSPISGHRSVSWYQQTPGQGLQFLFEYFSETQRNKGNFPGRFSGRQFSNSRSEMNVSTLELGDSALYLCASSFSRGGADTQYFGPGTRLTVL.